A selection of T cell receptor beta chains follows, all from one sample in a study of cytomegalovirus exposure and HLA in healthy donors. Generated by immunoSEQ multiplex PCR, the TCRdb table keeps only in-frame clones and is missing some. This repertoire shows 100,000 to 150,000 clones, approximately 82% found once; its top ten account for around 3%. Sequenced sample: PBMCs. These receptors were collected from a boy aged 2 to 10 in good health and CMV-seronegative. CDR3s include the opening cysteine and the closing phenylalanine or tryptophan. The D gene is left open where the match is weak. Part of the rows lack a size; the others show once, few, many or a class for expanded clones.

d_call: NA
clone_size: NA
v_call: TRBV30
j_call: TRBJ1-5
cdr3_nt: TGTGCCTGGACTCAGGGTTTGGGCAATCAGCCCCAGCATTTT
cdr3_aa: CAWTQGLGNQPQHF

d_call: NA
clone_size: NA
v_call: TRBV19
j_call: TRBJ2-5
cdr3_nt: TGTGCCAGTAGTATAGGAGAAGAAGAGACCCAGTACTTC
cdr3_aa: CASSIGEEETQYF

d_call: TRBD2
clone_size: NA
v_call: TRBV7-9
j_call: TRBJ2-1
cdr3_nt: TGTGCCAGCAGCCTAAGCGGGAGAACCTACAATGAGCAGTTCTTC
cdr3_aa: CASSLSGRTYNEQFF

d_call: NA
clone_size: NA
v_call: TRBV5-1
j_call: TRBJ2-5
cdr3_nt: TGCGCCAGCAGCCCCAGGGTGGGGGGGCAAGAAAAGACCCAGTACTTC
cdr3_aa: CASSPRVGGQEKTQYF

d_call: NA
clone_size: NA
v_call: TRBV5-1
j_call: TRBJ1-1
cdr3_nt: TGCGCCAGCAGCTTCGTCGATCCGGGGAACACTGAAGCTTTCTTT
cdr3_aa: CASSFVDPGNTEAFF

d_call: NA
clone_size: NA
v_call: TRBV30
j_call: TRBJ2-5
cdr3_nt: TGTGCCTCCACTGGAGAGCCCATTGGGTCCCAAGAGACCCAGTACTTC
cdr3_aa: CASTGEPIGSQETQYF

d_call: TRBD2
clone_size: NA
v_call: TRBV5-6
j_call: TRBJ2-1
cdr3_nt: TGTGCCAGCAGCTTGGCCCTGGGAGGGGAGCAGTTCTTC
cdr3_aa: CASSLALGGEQFF

d_call: TRBD2
clone_size: NA
v_call: TRBV10-3
j_call: TRBJ2-1
cdr3_nt: TGTGCCATCAGTGCCAAGGACCGGGGGGGAAATGAGCAGTTCTTC
cdr3_aa: CAISAKDRGGNEQFF

d_call: NA
clone_size: NA
v_call: TRBV6-5
j_call: TRBJ1-1
cdr3_nt: TGTGCCAGCAGGGAGGGGAGGAACACTGAAGCTTTCTTT
cdr3_aa: CASREGRNTEAFF

d_call: TRBD1
clone_size: NA
v_call: TRBV6-6
j_call: TRBJ2-2
cdr3_nt: TGTGCCAGCAGTTCTGGGACAGGGAGACATAAAGGGGAGCTGTTTTTT
cdr3_aa: CASSSGTGRHKGELFF

d_call: TRBD1
clone_size: few
v_call: TRBV6-4
j_call: TRBJ2-3
cdr3_nt: TGTGCCAGCAGCCCGACAGGGGGCCGTGGCACAGATACGCAGTATTTT
cdr3_aa: CASSPTGGRGTDTQYF

d_call: NA
clone_size: NA
v_call: TRBV9
j_call: TRBJ1-2
cdr3_nt: TGTGCCAGCAGCGAGGGGAGGGCCCTAGGCGGCTACACCTTC
cdr3_aa: CASSEGRALGGYTF

d_call: TRBD1
clone_size: NA
v_call: TRBV27
j_call: TRBJ2-2
cdr3_nt: TGTGCCAGCAGTCTTAGGACAGGGCCCCTTACCGGGGAGCTGTTTTTT
cdr3_aa: CASSLRTGPLTGELFF

d_call: NA
clone_size: NA
v_call: TRBV5-6
j_call: TRBJ2-3
cdr3_nt: TGTGCCAGCAGCTTCCCCGGGAGAACCACAGATACGCAGTATTTT
cdr3_aa: CASSFPGRTTDTQYF

d_call: TRBD1
clone_size: NA
v_call: TRBV19
j_call: TRBJ1-2
cdr3_nt: TGTGCCAGTAGTAGGGGACAGCTAAACACTAACTATGGCTACACCTTC
cdr3_aa: CASSRGQLNTNYGYTF

d_call: NA
clone_size: NA
v_call: TRBV30
j_call: TRBJ2-3
cdr3_nt: TGTGCCTCCCAAGGGACTGGGGGGATCTATACGCAGTATTTT
cdr3_aa: CASQGTGGIYTQYF

d_call: NA
clone_size: NA
v_call: TRBV6-5
j_call: TRBJ1-2
cdr3_nt: TGTGCCAGCGGGCGTAAGGGGCAGATAGGCTACACCTTC
cdr3_aa: CASGRKGQIGYTF

d_call: NA
clone_size: NA
v_call: TRBV2
j_call: TRBJ2-1
cdr3_nt: TGTGCCAGCAGTGAAGCCCCAGGGCACAATGAGCAGTTCTTC
cdr3_aa: CASSEAPGHNEQFF

d_call: NA
clone_size: NA
v_call: TRBV5-1
j_call: TRBJ2-2
cdr3_nt: TGCGCCAGCAGCTTATTAGCCTTGGACGGGGAGCTGTTTTTT
cdr3_aa: CASSLLALDGELFF

d_call: TRBD2
clone_size: NA
v_call: TRBV7-3
j_call: TRBJ2-1
cdr3_nt: TGTGCCAGCACTTCGGCTAGCGGGGGTAGGAGCTCCTACAATGAGCAGTTCTTC
cdr3_aa: CASTSASGGRSSYNEQFF

d_call: NA
clone_size: NA
v_call: TRBV13
j_call: TRBJ2-1
cdr3_nt: TGTGCCAGCAGCTTAAAAACCCCCGGGGGTTGGCATGAGCAGTTCTTC
cdr3_aa: CASSLKTPGGWHEQFF

d_call: TRBD1
clone_size: NA
v_call: TRBV5-5
j_call: TRBJ2-1
cdr3_nt: TGTGCCAGCAGCGGTCGGACAGGGGGTGAGAACAATGAGCAGTTCTTC
cdr3_aa: CASSGRTGGENNEQFF

d_call: NA
clone_size: once
v_call: TRBV9
j_call: TRBJ2-7
cdr3_nt: TGTGCCAGCAGCGCTACGGGACAAAGCTACGAGCAGTACTTC
cdr3_aa: CASSATGQSYEQYF

d_call: NA
clone_size: NA
v_call: TRBV5-1
j_call: TRBJ1-4
cdr3_nt: TGCGCCAGCAGCTTGATCCCGGGGAGTGAAAAACTGTTTTTT
cdr3_aa: CASSLIPGSEKLFF

d_call: NA
clone_size: NA
v_call: TRBV11-3
j_call: TRBJ2-2
cdr3_nt: TGTGCCAGCAGCTTAGGTACCGGGGCCGGGGAGCTGTTTTTT
cdr3_aa: CASSLGTGAGELFF

d_call: NA
clone_size: NA
v_call: TRBV6-5
j_call: TRBJ1-1
cdr3_nt: TGTGCCAGCAATTCCCCGCCGGGGGTCGCTGAAGCTTTCTTT
cdr3_aa: CASNSPPGVAEAFF

d_call: NA
clone_size: few
v_call: TRBV19
j_call: TRBJ1-5
cdr3_nt: TGTGCCAGTAGCAGGACAGCTAATAGCAATCAGCCCCAGCATTTT
cdr3_aa: CASSRTANSNQPQHF

d_call: TRBD1
clone_size: NA
v_call: TRBV27
j_call: TRBJ2-7
cdr3_nt: TGTGCCAGCAGTGGGACAGGGGATACCTACGAGCAGTACTTC
cdr3_aa: CASSGTGDTYEQYF

d_call: TRBD2
clone_size: NA
v_call: TRBV9
j_call: TRBJ2-3
cdr3_nt: TGTGCCAGCAGCGCCGTAGGGCGGACTAGCGGGAGGGCCGACACAGATACGCAGTATTTT
cdr3_aa: CASSAVGRTSGRADTDTQYF

d_call: TRBD2
clone_size: NA
v_call: TRBV30
j_call: TRBJ2-3
cdr3_nt: TGTGCCTGGACCCCCGGACTAGCGGGGACAGATACGCAGTATTTT
cdr3_aa: CAWTPGLAGTDTQYF

d_call: NA
clone_size: NA
v_call: TRBV13
j_call: TRBJ1-1
cdr3_nt: TGTGCCAGCAGCTCCGCGCTAAATGAAGCTTTCTTT
cdr3_aa: CASSSALNEAFF

d_call: NA
clone_size: NA
v_call: TRBV6-5
j_call: TRBJ2-3
cdr3_nt: TGTGCCAGCAGACGACAGATCACAGATACGCAGTATTTT
cdr3_aa: CASRRQITDTQYF

d_call: NA
clone_size: NA
v_call: TRBV4-1
j_call: TRBJ2-7
cdr3_nt: TGCGCCAGCAGCCAAGAAGGCAGGTTCAACGAGCAGTACTTC
cdr3_aa: CASSQEGRFNEQYF

d_call: TRBD1
clone_size: NA
v_call: TRBV11-3
j_call: TRBJ2-2
cdr3_nt: TGTGCCAGCAGCTTAGCCAGGGGGCGGAACACCGGGGAGCTGTTTTTT
cdr3_aa: CASSLARGRNTGELFF

d_call: NA
clone_size: NA
v_call: TRBV6-1
j_call: TRBJ2-7
cdr3_nt: TGTGCCAGCAGAAATATGCGGGGGCTCTCCTACGAGCAGTACTTC
cdr3_aa: CASRNMRGLSYEQYF

d_call: NA
clone_size: NA
v_call: TRBV4-3
j_call: TRBJ1-1
cdr3_nt: TGCGCCAGCAGCCAAATATCGGCGGGTTATGAAGCTTTCTTT
cdr3_aa: CASSQISAGYEAFF

d_call: TRBD1
clone_size: NA
v_call: TRBV14
j_call: TRBJ1-1
cdr3_nt: TGTGCCAGCAGCCAAGGTAGACAGGGCAGGACTGAAGCTTTCTTT
cdr3_aa: CASSQGRQGRTEAFF

d_call: TRBD1
clone_size: NA
v_call: TRBV6-1
j_call: TRBJ1-5
cdr3_nt: TGTGCCAGCAGTGTTGAAGGGGGCAGTGGACAGCCCCAGCATTTT
cdr3_aa: CASSVEGGSGQPQHF

d_call: TRBD2
clone_size: NA
v_call: TRBV10-3
j_call: TRBJ2-1
cdr3_nt: TGTGCCATCGGCCCGACTAGCGGGATACCCAATGAGCAGTTCTTC
cdr3_aa: CAIGPTSGIPNEQFF

d_call: TRBD2
clone_size: NA
v_call: TRBV16
j_call: TRBJ2-1
cdr3_nt: TGTGCCAGCAGCCAATCTAGCGGGTCTGTCAATGAGCAGTTCTTC
cdr3_aa: CASSQSSGSVNEQFF

d_call: NA
clone_size: NA
v_call: TRBV7-9
j_call: TRBJ1-1
cdr3_nt: TGTGCCAGCAGACAGGGTTCAATAATGAACACTGAAGCTTTCTTT
cdr3_aa: CASRQGSIMNTEAFF

d_call: NA
clone_size: NA
v_call: TRBV5-1
j_call: TRBJ2-5
cdr3_nt: TGCGCCAGCAGCTTGAGCCTAGCTAGGGCGGAGACCCAGTACTTC
cdr3_aa: CASSLSLARAETQYF

d_call: NA
clone_size: few
v_call: TRBV4-1
j_call: TRBJ1-1
cdr3_nt: TGCGCCAGCAGCCAAGATATGGGGGCTTACACTGAAGCTTTCTTT
cdr3_aa: CASSQDMGAYTEAFF